This TCR beta chain was observed in a study of a mutant IDH1 vaccine in newly diagnosed glioma. The sample's time point: week 47, end of study. Mutant IDH1 20-mer peptide, at 300 ug, made up each vaccine dose, with topical imiquimod. The CDR3 is 11 amino acids. Germline CDR1 MNHEY, CDR2 SMNVEV (reference sequence). V was pared by 10 bases and J by 5 bases, with 11 bases between. Comment on this clone: Its antigen is as yet unknown.

TCRdb's copy holds only in-frame clones and misses some; the assay was immunoSEQ multiplex PCR. The table has roughly 35,000 clones, roughly four fifths seen once. The chain has TRBV27 and TRBJ2-5; unclear D gene. The TCR comes from a middle-aged man with glioma. The sample consisted of PBMCs, taken from a glioma patient whose treatment included an IDH1 peptide vaccine. CDR3 sequence: CATRLGETQYF. CDR3 nucleotides: TGTGCCACCAGATTAGGCGAGACCCAGTACTTC.